This T cell receptor (beta chain) was recorded in a study of T cell responses to AZD1222 COVID-19 vaccine. Overall study: Pooling covered second doses at about 4 or about 12 weeks.

Remarks on this clone: As yet, its antigen is unknown. At one of its ends the junction is not consistent with the germline gene, which may arise from a read error.

The assay was immunoSEQ multiplex PCR, and TCRdb's table has in-frame clones only and misses some. This table holds over 60,000 clones, 87% found once. CDR1 SNHLY and CDR2 FYNNEI come from the germline V gene. CDR3 length: 15 residues. Study conclusions and caveats: Mostly white British, mostly female donors; authors suggested clonal diversity may be underestimated. Unmutated variant regions are reportedly targeted by nearly half of spike-specific TCRs. Just six or seven AZD1222 recipients tested seropositive at baseline.

The gene calls are TRBV2 and TRBJ1-5; 9 nucleotides agree with TRBD1. The sequence was obtained from an adult in good health. The sequences come from peripheral blood, collected on day 0 of AZD1222 vaccination. CDR3 sequence reads: CASREGQGRGQPQHF. The CDR3, as DNA: TGTGCCAGCAGGGAAGGACAGGGGCGAGGACAGCCCCAGCATTTT.